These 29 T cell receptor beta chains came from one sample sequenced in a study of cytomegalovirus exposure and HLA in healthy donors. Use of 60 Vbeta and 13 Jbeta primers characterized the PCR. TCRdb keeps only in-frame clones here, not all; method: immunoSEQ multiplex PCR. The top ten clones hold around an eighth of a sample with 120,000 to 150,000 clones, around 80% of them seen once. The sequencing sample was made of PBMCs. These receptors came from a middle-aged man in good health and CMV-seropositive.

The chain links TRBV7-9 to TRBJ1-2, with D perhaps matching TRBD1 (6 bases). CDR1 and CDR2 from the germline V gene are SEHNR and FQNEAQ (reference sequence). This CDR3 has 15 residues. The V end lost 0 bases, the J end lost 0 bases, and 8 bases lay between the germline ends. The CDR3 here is CASSLAEGANYGYTF. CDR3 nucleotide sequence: TGTGCCAGCAGCTTAGCCGAGGGGGCTAACTATGGCTACACCTTC.

This chain's CDR3 is CASRRTGPSYEQYF. The CDR3, as DNA: TGTGCCAGCAGGAGGACAGGCCCATCCTACGAGCAGTACTTC. The V and J genes are TRBV6-1 and TRBJ2-7; 7 positions match TRBD1. Germline V CDR1 and CDR2: MNHNS, SASEGT. V lost 6 bases and J lost 1; bases outside the gene matches: 6. This CDR3 has 14 residues.

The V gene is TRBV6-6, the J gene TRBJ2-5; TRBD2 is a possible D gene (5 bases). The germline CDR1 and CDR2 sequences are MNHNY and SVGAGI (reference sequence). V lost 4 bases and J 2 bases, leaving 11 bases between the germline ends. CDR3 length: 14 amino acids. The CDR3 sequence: CASSSFRGQETQYF. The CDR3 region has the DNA TGTGCCAGCAGTTCATTTAGAGGGCAAGAGACCCAGTACTTC.

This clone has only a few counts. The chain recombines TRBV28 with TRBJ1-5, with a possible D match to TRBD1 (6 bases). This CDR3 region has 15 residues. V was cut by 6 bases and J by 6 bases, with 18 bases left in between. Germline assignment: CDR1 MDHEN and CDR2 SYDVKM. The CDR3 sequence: CASRGHYSIGQPQHF. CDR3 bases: TGTGCCAGCAGGGGACATTACAGTATCGGTCAGCCCCAGCATTTT.

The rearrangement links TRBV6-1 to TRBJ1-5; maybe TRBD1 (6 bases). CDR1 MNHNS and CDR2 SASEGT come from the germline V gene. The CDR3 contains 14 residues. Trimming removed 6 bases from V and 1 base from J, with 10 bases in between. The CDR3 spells CASSPQGSNQPQHF. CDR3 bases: TGTGCCAGCAGCCCCCAGGGGAGCAATCAGCCCCAGCATTTT.

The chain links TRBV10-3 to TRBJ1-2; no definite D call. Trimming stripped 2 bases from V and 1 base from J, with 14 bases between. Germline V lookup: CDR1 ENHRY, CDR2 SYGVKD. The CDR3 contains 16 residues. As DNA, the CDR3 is TGTGCCATCAGTGAGCCCGGATCCAGCGATAACTATGGCTACACCTTC. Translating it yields CAISEPGSSDNYGYTF.

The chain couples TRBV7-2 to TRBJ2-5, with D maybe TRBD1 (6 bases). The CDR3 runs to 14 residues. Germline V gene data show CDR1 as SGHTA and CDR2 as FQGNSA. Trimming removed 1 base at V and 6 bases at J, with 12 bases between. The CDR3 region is CASSLGVDSKTQYF. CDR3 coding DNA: TGTGCCAGCAGCTTAGGGGTGGACAGTAAGACCCAGTACTTC. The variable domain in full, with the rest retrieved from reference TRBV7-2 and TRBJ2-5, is GAGVSQSPSNKVTEKGKDVELRCDPISGHTALYWYRQSLGQGLEFLIYFQGNSAPDKSGLPSDRFSAERTGGSVSTLTIQRTQQEDSAVYLCASSLGVDSKTQYFGPGTRLLVL.

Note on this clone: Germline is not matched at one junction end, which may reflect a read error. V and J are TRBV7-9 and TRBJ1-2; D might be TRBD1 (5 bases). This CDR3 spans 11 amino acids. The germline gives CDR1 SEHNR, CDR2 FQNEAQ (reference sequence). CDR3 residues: CSSGQGEGYTF. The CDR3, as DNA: TGTTCCAGCGGGCAGGGTGAGGGCTACACCTTC.

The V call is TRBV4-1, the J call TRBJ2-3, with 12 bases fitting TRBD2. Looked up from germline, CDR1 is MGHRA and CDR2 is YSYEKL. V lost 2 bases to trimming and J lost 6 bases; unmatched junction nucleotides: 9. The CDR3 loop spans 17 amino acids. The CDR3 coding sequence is TGCGCCAGCAGCCAACACCCTAGCGGGGGGGCCAGCGATACGCAGTATTTT. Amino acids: CASSQHPSGGASDTQYF.

CDR3 amino acids: CASSQGEGTRPYNEQFF. In DNA form, the CDR3 reads TGCGCCAGCAGCCAAGGGGAGGGGACTAGGCCGTACAATGAGCAGTTCTTC. The genes are TRBV4-1 and TRBJ2-1; 8 nucleotides match TRBD2. CDR3 length: 17 amino acids. V lost 1 base, J lost 4 bases, and 9 bases stayed unmatched. Germline-derived CDR1 and CDR2 are MGHRA and YSYEKL.

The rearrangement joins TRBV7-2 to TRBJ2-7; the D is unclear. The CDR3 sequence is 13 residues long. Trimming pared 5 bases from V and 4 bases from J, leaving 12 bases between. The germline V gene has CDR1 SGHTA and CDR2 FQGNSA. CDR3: CASSPSPSYEQYF. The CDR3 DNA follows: TGTGCCAGCAGCCCCTCCCCCTCTTACGAGCAGTACTTC.

The CDR3 region has the DNA TGTGCCAGCAGCCAAGGGGGTACGGGAATAGCCAAAAACATTCAGTACTTC. This translates into CASSQGGTGIAKNIQYF. The V call is TRBV14, the J call TRBJ2-4, with a tentative D call TRBD2 (5 bases). This CDR3 is 17 amino acids long. CDR1 is SGHDN, CDR2 FVKESK, per germline. V lost 1 base and J 0 bases, leaving 13 bases between the germline ends.

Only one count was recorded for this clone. The CDR3 is CASSLRSGRTTSYEQYF. The CDR3 coding sequence is TGTGCCAGCAGTTTACGGAGCGGGAGGACAACCTCGTACGAGCAGTACTTC. V and J are TRBV28 and TRBJ2-7, with TRBD2 matching over 9 bases. Trimming removed 2 bases from V and 4 bases from J; junction bases left unmatched: 12. Germline V gives CDR1 MDHEN, CDR2 SYDVKM. There are 17 residues in the CDR3. Variable domain in full (rest from reference TRBV28 and TRBJ2-7): DVKVTQSSRYLVKRTGEKVFLECVQDMDHENMFWYRQDPGLGLRLIYFSYDVKMKEKGDIPEGYSVSREKKERFSLILESASTNQTSMYLCASSLRSGRTTSYEQYFGPGTRLTVT.

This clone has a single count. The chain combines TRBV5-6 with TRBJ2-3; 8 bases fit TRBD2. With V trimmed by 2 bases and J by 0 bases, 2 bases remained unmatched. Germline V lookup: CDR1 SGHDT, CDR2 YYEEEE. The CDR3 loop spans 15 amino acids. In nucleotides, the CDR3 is TGTGCCAGCAGCTTCAGCGGGAGTAGCACAGATACGCAGTATTTT. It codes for CASSFSGSSTDTQYF.

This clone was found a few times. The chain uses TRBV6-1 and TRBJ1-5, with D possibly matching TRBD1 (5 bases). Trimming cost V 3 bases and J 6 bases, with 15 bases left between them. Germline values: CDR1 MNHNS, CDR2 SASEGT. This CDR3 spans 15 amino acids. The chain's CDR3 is CASSDFSGPGQPQHF. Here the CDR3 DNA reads TGTGCCAGCAGTGATTTTTCAGGGCCTGGTCAGCCCCAGCATTTT.

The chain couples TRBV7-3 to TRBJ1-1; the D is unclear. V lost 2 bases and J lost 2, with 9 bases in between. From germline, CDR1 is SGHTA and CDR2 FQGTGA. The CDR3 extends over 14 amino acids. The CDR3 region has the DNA TGTGCCAGCAGCTTAGACGTAGCTAACACTGAAGCTTTCTTT. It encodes CASSLDVANTEAFF.

CDR3 in amino acids: CASSFWTSGRGTDTQYF. The CDR3 region has the DNA TGTGCCAGCAGCTTTTGGACTAGCGGGAGAGGGACAGATACGCAGTATTTT. This chain links TRBV7-8 with TRBJ2-3; TRBD2 matches 13 bases. This CDR3 has 17 residues. V trimming: 3 bases; J trimming: 3 bases; junction bases outside the gene matches: 6. CDR1 is SGHVS, CDR2 FQNEAQ, per germline.

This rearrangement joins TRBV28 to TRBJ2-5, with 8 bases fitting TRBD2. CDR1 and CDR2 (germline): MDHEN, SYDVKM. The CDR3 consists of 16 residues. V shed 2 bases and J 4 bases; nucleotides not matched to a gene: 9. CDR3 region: CASSLGSGGSVETQYF. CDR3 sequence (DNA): TGTGCCAGCAGTTTAGGGTCGGGAGGGTCGGTAGAGACCCAGTACTTC. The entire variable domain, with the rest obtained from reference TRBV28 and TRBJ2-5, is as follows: DVKVTQSSRYLVKRTGEKVFLECVQDMDHENMFWYRQDPGLGLRLIYFSYDVKMKEKGDIPEGYSVSREKKERFSLILESASTNQTSMYLCASSLGSGGSVETQYFGPGTRLLVL.

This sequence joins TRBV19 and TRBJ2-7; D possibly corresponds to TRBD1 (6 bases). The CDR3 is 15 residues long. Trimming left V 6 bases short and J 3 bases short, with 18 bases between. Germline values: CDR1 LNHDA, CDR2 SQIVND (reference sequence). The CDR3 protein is CASSPTGQIVYEQYF. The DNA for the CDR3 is TGTGCCAGTAGCCCGACGGGACAAATCGTCTACGAGCAGTACTTC.

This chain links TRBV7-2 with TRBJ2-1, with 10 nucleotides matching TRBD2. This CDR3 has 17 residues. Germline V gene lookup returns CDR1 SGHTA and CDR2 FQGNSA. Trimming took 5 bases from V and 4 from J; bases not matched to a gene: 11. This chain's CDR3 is CASSPTGASGSYNEQFF. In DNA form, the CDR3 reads TGTGCCAGCAGCCCTACTGGGGCTAGCGGGAGTTACAATGAGCAGTTCTTC.

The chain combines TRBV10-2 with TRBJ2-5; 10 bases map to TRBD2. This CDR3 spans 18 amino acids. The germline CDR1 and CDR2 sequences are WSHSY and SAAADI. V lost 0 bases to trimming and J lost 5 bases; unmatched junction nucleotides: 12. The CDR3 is CASSESSRTSGIGETQYF. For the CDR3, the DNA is TGCGCCAGCAGTGAGTCGTCCAGAACTAGCGGGATCGGGGAGACCCAGTACTTC.

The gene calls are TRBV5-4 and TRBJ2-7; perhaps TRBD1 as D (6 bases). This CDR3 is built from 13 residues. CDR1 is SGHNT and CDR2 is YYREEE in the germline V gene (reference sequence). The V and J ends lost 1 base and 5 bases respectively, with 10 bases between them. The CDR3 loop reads CASSLKGVDEQYF. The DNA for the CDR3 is TGTGCCAGCAGCTTGAAGGGGGTCGACGAGCAGTACTTC. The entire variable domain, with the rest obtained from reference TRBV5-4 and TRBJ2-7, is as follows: ETGVTQSPTHLIKTRGQQVTLRCSSQSGHNTVSWYQQALGQGPQFIFQYYREEENGRGNFPPRFSGLQFPNYSSELNVNALELDDSALYLCASSLKGVDEQYFGPGTRLTVT.

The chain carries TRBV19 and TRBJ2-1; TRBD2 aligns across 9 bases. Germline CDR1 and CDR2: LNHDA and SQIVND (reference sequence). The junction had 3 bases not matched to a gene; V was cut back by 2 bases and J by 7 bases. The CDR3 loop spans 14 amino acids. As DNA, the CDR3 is TGTGCCAGTAGTATATCTAGCGGGGCAAATGAGCAGTTCTTC. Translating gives CASSISSGANEQFF.

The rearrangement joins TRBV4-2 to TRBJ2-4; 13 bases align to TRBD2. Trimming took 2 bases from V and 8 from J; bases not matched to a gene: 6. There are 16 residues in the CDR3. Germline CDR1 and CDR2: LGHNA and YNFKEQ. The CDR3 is CASSQTSGRARDIQYF. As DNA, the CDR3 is TGTGCCAGCAGCCAAACTAGCGGGAGGGCCAGGGACATTCAGTACTTC.

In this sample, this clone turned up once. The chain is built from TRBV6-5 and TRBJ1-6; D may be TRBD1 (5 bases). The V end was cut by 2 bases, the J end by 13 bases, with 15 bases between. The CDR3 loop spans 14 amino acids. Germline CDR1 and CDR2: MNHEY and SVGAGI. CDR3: CASSYGAGERPLHF. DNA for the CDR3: TGTGCCAGCAGTTACGGGGCCGGCGAGAGGCCCCTCCACTTT.

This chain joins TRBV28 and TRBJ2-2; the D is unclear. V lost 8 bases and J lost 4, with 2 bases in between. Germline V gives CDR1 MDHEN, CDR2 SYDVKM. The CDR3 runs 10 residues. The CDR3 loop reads CASLTGELFF. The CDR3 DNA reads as TGTGCCAGCCTCACCGGGGAGCTGTTTTTT.

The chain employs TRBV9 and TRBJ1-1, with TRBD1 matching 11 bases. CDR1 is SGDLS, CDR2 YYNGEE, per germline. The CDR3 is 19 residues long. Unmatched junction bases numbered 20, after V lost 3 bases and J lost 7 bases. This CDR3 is CASSDRTGTGGEISSEAFF. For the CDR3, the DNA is TGTGCCAGCAGCGACCGAACCGGGACAGGGGGGGAAATATCCAGTGAAGCTTTCTTT.

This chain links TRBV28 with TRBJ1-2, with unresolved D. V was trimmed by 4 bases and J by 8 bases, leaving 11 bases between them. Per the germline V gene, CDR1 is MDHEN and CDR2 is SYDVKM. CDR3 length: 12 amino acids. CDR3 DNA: TGTGCCAGCAGTTCCACCGTGGGCGGCTACACCTTC. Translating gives CASSSTVGGYTF.

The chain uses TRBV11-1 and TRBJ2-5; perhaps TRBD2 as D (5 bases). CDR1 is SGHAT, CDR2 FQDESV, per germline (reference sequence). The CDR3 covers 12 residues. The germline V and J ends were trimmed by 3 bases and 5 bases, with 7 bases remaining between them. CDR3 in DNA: TGTGCCAGCAGCTTTCCGGGGGAGACCCAGTACTTC. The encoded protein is CASSFPGETQYF.